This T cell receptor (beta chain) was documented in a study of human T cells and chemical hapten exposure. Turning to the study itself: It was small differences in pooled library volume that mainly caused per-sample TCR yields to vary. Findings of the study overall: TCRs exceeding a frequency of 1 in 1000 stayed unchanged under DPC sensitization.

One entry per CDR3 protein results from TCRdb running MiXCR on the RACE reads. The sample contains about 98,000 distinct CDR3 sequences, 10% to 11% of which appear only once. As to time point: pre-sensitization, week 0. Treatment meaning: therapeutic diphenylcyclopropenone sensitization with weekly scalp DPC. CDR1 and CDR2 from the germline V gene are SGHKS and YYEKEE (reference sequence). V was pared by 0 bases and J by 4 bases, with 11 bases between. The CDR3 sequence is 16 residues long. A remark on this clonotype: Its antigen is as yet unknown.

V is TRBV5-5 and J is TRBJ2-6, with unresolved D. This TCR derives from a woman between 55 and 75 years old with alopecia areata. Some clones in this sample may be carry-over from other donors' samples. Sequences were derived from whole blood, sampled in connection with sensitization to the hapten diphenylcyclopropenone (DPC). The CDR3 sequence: CASSLVVLSGANVLTF. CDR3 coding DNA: TGTGCCAGCAGCTTGGTCGTTTTGTCAGGGGCCAACGTCCTGACTTTC.